This passage covers 31 T cell receptor beta chains from one sample sequenced in a study of blood T cell repertoires in COVID-19. Assay used: immunoSEQ multiplex PCR; TCRdb lists only in-frame clones, some missing. The table records approximately 200,000 clones, 80% to 90% of them present only once. Sequencing was performed on peripheral blood. All receptors come from a man aged 55 to 70 who had recovered from COVID-19.

The chain employs TRBV30 and TRBJ2-7; D is possibly TRBD1 (7 bases). V was cut by 0 bases and J by 5 bases, with 20 bases left in between. The CDR3 covers 16 residues. Germline CDR1 and CDR2: GTSNPN and SVGIG (reference sequence). The CDR3 nucleotides are TGTGCCTGGAGTGTAGCCGGACCAGGGGGGATTAACGAGCAGTACTTC. Encoded protein: CAWSVAGPGGINEQYF.

The genes are TRBV19 and TRBJ1-5; D gene uncertain. The CDR3 length is 14 residues. The V gene lost 3 bases and the J gene lost 3 bases, with 9 bases spanning the gap. Germline assignment: CDR1 LNHDA and CDR2 SQIVND (reference sequence). The CDR3 loop is CASSIPSFNQPQHF. CDR3 in DNA: TGTGCCAGTAGTATTCCCAGTTTCAATCAGCCCCAGCATTTT.

The rearrangement joins TRBV3-1 (or the pseudogene TRBV3-2) to TRBJ1-4; the match to TRBD1 covers 8 bases. With 1 base clipped from V and 5 bases from J, the junction kept 3 bases outside the gene matches. The CDR3 length is 15 residues. The V gene's germline CDR1 is LGHDT and CDR2 YNNKEL (reference sequence). The CDR3 nucleotides are TGTGCCAGCAGCCAAGGTGACAGGGGAAATGAAAAACTGTTTTTT. Translated: CASSQGDRGNEKLFF.

The rearrangement joins TRBV28 to TRBJ1-2, with D tentatively TRBD1 (5 bases). CDR3 length: 15 residues. V dropped 5 bases and J dropped 8 bases, with 21 bases sitting between them. CDR1 is MDHEN, CDR2 SYDVKM, per germline. The CDR3 sequence: CASSPVGEGLKGYTF. CDR3 DNA: TGTGCCAGCAGTCCCGTGGGGGAGGGACTAAAGGGCTACACCTTC.

V usage is TRBV5-1 and J usage is TRBJ2-3; D might be TRBD2 (5 bases). V lost 2 bases, J lost 4 bases, and 14 bases lay in between. The CDR3 is made up of 15 amino acids. Germline V gives CDR1 SGHRS, CDR2 YFSETQ. CDR3 residues: CASSFPTAAPDTQYF. CDR3 DNA: TGCGCCAGCAGCTTCCCTACAGCGGCCCCAGATACGCAGTATTTT. Complete variable domain (other parts from reference TRBV5-1 and TRBJ2-3): KAGVTQTPRYLIKTRGQQVTLSCSPISGHRSVSWYQQTPGQGLQFLFEYFSETQRNKGNFPGRFSGRQFSNSRSEMNVSTLELGDSALYLCASSFPTAAPDTQYFGPGTRLTVL.

This chain connects TRBV3-1 (or the pseudogene TRBV3-2) to TRBJ1-5; D gene uncertain. This CDR3 has 14 amino acids. The V end lost 1 base, the J end lost 6 bases, and 10 bases lay between the germline ends. CDR1 and CDR2 (germline): LGHDT, YNNKEL (reference sequence). Here the CDR3 DNA reads TGTGCCAGCAGCCAAGCGCAGGAAGGTCAGCCCCAGCATTTT. Protein product: CASSQAQEGQPQHF.

J is TRBJ1-5 and V is TRBV30; D may be TRBD1 (6 bases). This CDR3 comprises 13 residues. Germline CDR1 is GTSNPN and CDR2 is SVGIG (reference sequence). V was clipped by 4 bases and J by 5 bases, with 12 bases between them. The CDR3 protein is CAWNREGDQPQHF. As DNA, the CDR3 is TGTGCCTGGAATCGAGAGGGGGATCAGCCCCAGCATTTT.

V gene TRBV7-2 combines with J gene TRBJ1-5; the D is unclear. Germline V gene data show CDR1 as SGHTA and CDR2 as FQGNSA. Deletions cut 2 bases from V and 4 bases from J, with 12 bases between. This CDR3 is built from 15 residues. The CDR3 region has the DNA TGTGCCAGCAGCTTATACGAGGGATGGAATCAGCCCCAGCATTTT. Its translation: CASSLYEGWNQPQHF.

This chain links TRBV3-1 (or the pseudogene TRBV3-2) with TRBJ2-1, with a weak D call TRBD2 (6 bases). This CDR3 comprises 14 residues. Germline CDR1 and CDR2: LGHDT and YNNKEL (reference sequence). V lost 7 bases and J lost 7, with 17 bases in between. CDR3 DNA sequence: TGTGCCAGCACCCCAGACAGAGGAGGGAATGAGCAGTTCTTC. Translated, it gives CASTPDRGGNEQFF.

This clone was detected many times. The rearrangement joins TRBV10-1 to TRBJ2-2; D might be TRBD2 (7 bases). The germline gives CDR1 WNHNN, CDR2 SYGVQD (reference sequence). The length of the CDR3 is 14 residues. V lost 9 bases and J 6 bases, leaving 17 bases between the germline ends. CDR3 coding DNA: TGCGCCAGTCGGGATGGGGGGGCGGCCGGGGAGCTGTTTTTT. Its translation is CASRDGGAAGELFF.

In this sample, this clone turned up a few times. This sequence joins TRBV5-1 and TRBJ1-4; 11 nucleotides agree with TRBD1. After removal of 0 bases from V and 6 bases from J, the junction contained 13 bases not matched to a gene. The CDR3 runs to 19 residues. Looked up from germline, CDR1 is SGHRS and CDR2 is YFSETQ. The CDR3 coding sequence is TGCGCCAGCAGCTTGGCTAGCGTACTCGGGACAGGGGGATATGAAAAACTGTTTTTT. This gives the protein CASSLASVLGTGGYEKLFF.

This chain connects TRBV10-3 to TRBJ2-5; 7 bases match TRBD2. This CDR3 has 14 residues. V dropped 6 bases and J dropped 2; count of bases not matched to a gene: 6. From germline, CDR1 is ENHRY and CDR2 SYGVKD. CDR3 loop: CAISELAEQETQYF. The CDR3 coding sequence is TGTGCCATCAGCGAGCTAGCGGAACAAGAGACCCAGTACTTC.

The chain employs TRBV19 and TRBJ2-7, with 12 bases lining up with TRBD2. Germline V gene sequence: CDR1 LNHDA, CDR2 SQIVND (reference sequence). J gave up 4 bases and V 3 bases, and 7 bases lay outside the gene matches. The CDR3 extends over 16 amino acids. CDR3 sequence: CASSILTSGSQYEQYF. The CDR3 DNA reads as TGTGCCAGTAGTATTCTGACTAGCGGGAGTCAGTACGAGCAGTACTTC.

The rearrangement joins TRBV7-2 to TRBJ2-1, with TRBD1 matching 7 bases. This CDR3 spans 15 amino acids. Trimming removed 8 bases from V and 0 bases from J; junction bases left unmatched: 7. CDR1 is SGHTA, CDR2 FQGNSA, per germline. The CDR3 nucleotides are TGTGCCAGCGGATGGACAGGCAGCTCCTACAATGAGCAGTTCTTC. Translated, it gives CASGWTGSSYNEQFF.

This chain connects TRBV28 to TRBJ2-1; the D gene is possibly TRBD1 (6 bases). Germline V gene lookup returns CDR1 MDHEN and CDR2 SYDVKM. The germline V and J ends were trimmed by 4 bases and 5 bases, with 15 bases remaining between them. This CDR3 has 15 amino acids. The CDR3 DNA follows: TGTGCCAGCAGTTCCTCGGGACAAGCACACAATGAGCAGTTCTTC. Translation gives CASSSSGQAHNEQFF.

This clone occurred once. The V and J genes are TRBV9 and TRBJ2-1; D unresolved. The CDR3 is made up of 15 amino acids. V gave up 0 bases and J gave up 0 bases, with 7 bases separating them. From germline, CDR1 is SGDLS and CDR2 YYNGEE. CDR3 protein: CASSVGANSYNEQFF. The CDR3 DNA reads TGTGCCAGCAGCGTAGGGGCTAACTCCTACAATGAGCAGTTCTTC.

The V gene is TRBV11-2, the J gene TRBJ2-1; 8 nucleotides line up with TRBD2. This CDR3 has 16 residues. CDR1 SGHAT and CDR2 FQNNGV come from the germline V gene. V dropped 5 bases and J dropped 9; count of bases not matched to a gene: 15. The CDR3 DNA reads TGTGCCAGCAGCCCCTTAGCGGGAAAGGATGTAGGTGAGCAGTTCTTC. Its protein product is CASSPLAGKDVGEQFF.

The chain has TRBV6-4 and TRBJ1-6, with D perhaps matching TRBD1 (5 bases). CDR1 MRHNA and CDR2 SNTAGT come from the germline V gene. CDR3 size: 13 residues. V shed 3 bases and J shed 9 bases, with 9 bases lying between them. The CDR3 DNA follows: TGTGCCAGCAGTGAAGGGGAACGTTCACCCCTCCACTTT. Translation gives CASSEGERSPLHF.

A few counts support this clone. The V call is TRBV7-3, the J call TRBJ2-1, with 9 bases lining up with TRBD2. This CDR3 comprises 16 residues. Germline V gene lookup returns CDR1 SGHTA and CDR2 FQGTGA. Losses at the gene ends were 3 bases for V and 6 bases for J; bases not matched to a gene: 9. The CDR3 sequence: CASSFRSSGDRNEQFF. The CDR3 DNA is TGTGCCAGCAGCTTCAGATCTAGCGGGGATCGCAATGAGCAGTTCTTC.

CDR3 coding DNA: TGCGCCAGCAGCCAAGAGGATCAAGCGGGACTGGACAATGAGCAGTTCTTC. Translating gives CASSQEDQAGLDNEQFF. The chain couples TRBV4-1 to TRBJ2-1; 7 nucleotides match TRBD2. Germline values: CDR1 MGHRA, CDR2 YSYEKL. The CDR3 has 17 amino acids. V shed 0 bases and J 5 bases; nucleotides not matched to a gene: 10.

The rearrangement links TRBV3-1 (or the pseudogene TRBV3-2) to TRBJ2-7; no clear D. Germline V lookup: CDR1 LGHDT, CDR2 YNNKEL (reference sequence). Trimming took 0 bases from V and 7 from J, leaving 7 bases between them. CDR3 size: 12 residues. CDR3 sequence: CASSQDLLEQYF. The CDR3 DNA is TGTGCCAGCAGCCAAGATTTGTTAGAGCAGTACTTC.

The chain is built from TRBV6-2 or TRBV6-3 and TRBJ1-1; no firm D call. Germline V gives CDR1 MNHEY, CDR2 SVGEGT. V lost 5 bases to trimming and J lost 3 bases, with 13 bases between them. The CDR3 has 14 amino acids. Here the CDR3 reads CASSPRRVDTEAFF. CDR3 DNA sequence: TGTGCCAGCAGTCCGAGGAGAGTCGACACTGAAGCTTTCTTT.

This sequence joins TRBV7-9 and TRBJ1-1, with D perhaps TRBD1 (6 bases). CDR1 is SEHNR, CDR2 FQNEAQ, per germline (reference sequence). The CDR3 totals 15 residues. Trimming stripped 1 base from V and 1 base from J, with 10 bases between. CDR3 residues: CASSLGAGANTEAFF. The CDR3 bases are TGTGCCAGCAGCTTAGGGGCAGGGGCGAACACTGAAGCTTTCTTT.

The genes are TRBV19 and TRBJ1-4; 7 bases agree with TRBD1. The trim removed 6 bases at V and 7 bases at J, leaving 8 bases unmatched. The V gene's germline CDR1 is LNHDA and CDR2 SQIVND (reference sequence). This CDR3 is 14 amino acids long. The CDR3 DNA sequence: TGTGCCAGTAGGAACAGGGGTGGTATTGAAAAACTGTTTTTT. This sequence encodes CASRNRGGIEKLFF.

The CDR3 reads CASSQGTAIPDGYTF. CDR3 nucleotides: TGTGCCAGCAGCCAAGGGACAGCCATTCCCGACGGCTACACCTTC. The chain links TRBV3-1 (or the pseudogene TRBV3-2) to TRBJ1-2; the D gene is possibly TRBD1 (6 bases). Germline assignment: CDR1 LGHDT and CDR2 YNNKEL (reference sequence). CDR3 size: 15 residues. V lost 1 base and J lost 8, with 17 bases in between.

The chain couples TRBV11-2 to TRBJ1-1; possibly TRBD1 for D (5 bases). CDR3 length: 13 amino acids. Germline V gene lookup returns CDR1 SGHAT and CDR2 FQNNGV. Trimming took 4 bases from V and 7 from J, leaving 13 bases between them. CDR3 sequence reads: CASSSKRGSEAFF. CDR3 DNA sequence: TGTGCCAGCAGCTCTAAAAGGGGTAGTGAAGCTTTCTTT. Together with reference TRBV11-2 and TRBJ1-1, the CDR3 gives the full variable domain: EAGVAQSPRYKIIEKRQSVAFWCNPISGHATLYWYQQILGQGPKLLIQFQNNGVVDDSQLPKDRFSAERLKGVDSTLKIQPAKLEDSAVYLCASSSKRGSEAFFGQGTRLTVV.

V gene TRBV6-6 combines with J gene TRBJ2-3; 10 positions match TRBD1. This CDR3 is 15 amino acids long. Germline lookup yields CDR1 MNHNY and CDR2 SVGAGI (reference sequence). Germline trimming cut 5 bases from V and 5 bases from J; bases unmatched to any gene: 7. CDR3 nucleotide sequence: TGTGCCAGCAGTCCATTGACAGGGGGCGTAGATACGCAGTATTTT. Its translation: CASSPLTGGVDTQYF.

This clone was counted a single time. V gene TRBV13 combines with J gene TRBJ2-5; TRBD2 matches at 15 bases. The CDR3 sequence is 16 residues long. After removal of 6 bases from V and 4 bases from J, the junction contained 6 bases not matched to a gene. CDR1 and CDR2 (germline): PRHDT, FYEKMQ (reference sequence). The DNA of the CDR3 is TGTGCCAGCAGTTTCCCGGGACTAGCGGGAGGAGAGACCCAGTACTTC. Translated: CASSFPGLAGGETQYF.

V gene TRBV30 combines with J gene TRBJ1-6; weak D call: TRBD1 (6 bases). Germline CDR1 and CDR2: GTSNPN and SVGIG (reference sequence). V was pared by 5 bases and J by 9 bases, with 17 bases between. There are 14 residues in the CDR3. The CDR3 bases are TGTGCCTGGGACCCTACAGGGTTGGGTTCACCCCTCCACTTT. Translation: CAWDPTGLGSPLHF.

This clone was found a few times. The rearrangement uses TRBV19 and TRBJ2-7; possibly TRBD1 for D (5 bases). Germline-derived CDR1 and CDR2 are LNHDA and SQIVND (reference sequence). V dropped 8 bases and J dropped 0 bases, with 14 bases sitting between them. This CDR3 is 14 amino acids long. CDR3 nucleotides: TGTGCCAGTGGTGAGACAGTGACCTCCTACGAGCAGTACTTC. Protein: CASGETVTSYEQYF. The full variable domain, with the rest looked up from reference TRBV19 and TRBJ2-7, is DGGITQSPKYLFRKEGQNVTLSCEQNLNHDAMYWYRQDPGQGLRLIYYSQIVNDFQKGDIAEGYSVSREKKESFPLTVTSAQKNPTAFYLCASGETVTSYEQYFGPGTRLTVT.

The chain joins TRBV27 to TRBJ1-5; 8 bases agree with TRBD1. The CDR3 runs to 16 residues. CDR1 and CDR2 from the germline V gene are MNHEY and SMNVEV (reference sequence). J was trimmed by 0 bases and V by 6 bases; bases with no gene match: 7. In DNA, the CDR3 is TGTGCCAGCAGCAAACAGGGGGTTAATAGCAATCAGCCCCAGCATTTT. This translates into CASSKQGVNSNQPQHF.